Below, 16 T cell receptor beta chains from the same sample are listed, as sequenced in a study of shared clonotypes between healthy human individuals (dated by TCRdb to 2018 to 2021). Library generation was performed with the immunoSEQ multiplex PCR assay. Entries here come from immuneACCESS through TCRdb and include only in-frame sequences with V and J called. Some clones fail to appear in such tables; in the studies checked, an unresolved V gene covers under half of the shortfall, and the cause of the remainder is unknown. Within this sample are about 490,000 clones, with over 65% of them counted one time only. 10% to 15% of the sample lies in the top ten. Sequencing was performed on PBMCs. The receptor set was obtained from a woman in her 40s in good health. Some clones in this sample may be carry-over from other donors' samples.

Notes on this clone: A read error is likely here: a far larger clone is one base away. The chain couples TRBV7-2 to TRBJ2-1; 14 nucleotides line up with TRBD2. With 6 bases clipped from V and 3 bases from J, the junction kept 1 base outside the gene matches. Germline values: CDR1 SGHTA, CDR2 FQGNSA. The CDR3 sequence is 15 residues long. This CDR3 reads CASRGLAGGYNEQFF. CDR3 DNA: TGTGCCAGCAGAGGACTAGCGGGAGGCTACAATGAGCAGTTCTTC.

In the case of this clone: Within the sample, other DNA sequences also encode this same CDR3. The rearrangement joins TRBV27 to TRBJ2-7; maybe TRBD1 (7 bases). Germline V gene data show CDR1 as MNHEY and CDR2 as SMNVEV (reference sequence). V lost 2 bases and J lost 5, with 22 bases in between. There are 17 residues in the CDR3. Here the CDR3 reads CASSLKWRGRGYDEQYF. The CDR3 bases are TGTGCCAGCAGTTTAAAATGGCGGGGCAGGGGGTACGACGAGCAGTACTTC.

V usage is TRBV5-3 and J usage is TRBJ1-5; tentative D call: TRBD1 (5 bases). TRBV5-3 is classed as an ORF, of uncertain function. V was cut by 4 bases and J by 4 bases, with 9 bases left in between. This CDR3 contains 13 residues. As DNA, the CDR3 is TGTGCCAGAAGCCCGGGGACTAATCAGCCCCAGCATTTT. As protein: CARSPGTNQPQHF.

The genes are TRBV25-1 and TRBJ2-5; tentatively, D is TRBD1 (5 bases). Germline CDR1 is MGHDK and CDR2 is SYGVNS. Trimming shortened V by 6 bases and J by 5 bases, and 10 bases separated the two germline ends. The CDR3 is made up of 12 amino acids. CDR3 DNA sequence: TGTGCCAGCAGAGGGGTGGAGGAGACCCAGTACTTC. Encoded protein: CASRGVEETQYF. Combining the CDR3 with reference TRBV25-1 and TRBJ2-5 gives the whole variable domain EADIYQTPRYLVIGTGKKITLECSQTMGHDKMYWYQQDPGMELHLIHYSYGVNSTEKGDLSSESTVSRIRTEHFPLTLESARPSHTSQYLCASRGVEETQYFGPGTRLLVL.

In the case of this clone: A much larger clone lies a single base off, so this may be a read error. The chain links TRBV11-2 to TRBJ1-1; 7 nucleotides align to TRBD1. Germline CDR1 reads SGHAT; CDR2 reads FQNNGV. The ends lost 4 bases at V and 6 bases at J; junction bases unmatched: 8. The CDR3 length is 14 residues. DNA of the CDR3: TGTGCCAGCAGCTCAGGGGGGATCGAGTCTGAAGCTTTCTTT. Encoded protein: CASSSGGIESEAFF.

The chain joins TRBV27 to TRBJ2-1; D remains unclear. Trimming took off 7 bases at V and 7 bases at J, with 8 bases between the two ends. Per germline, CDR1 MNHEY and CDR2 SMNVEV (reference sequence). This CDR3 comprises 11 residues. CDR3 sequence reads: CASMDLNEQFF. The CDR3 bases are TGTGCCAGCATGGATCTGAATGAGCAGTTCTTC.

Turning to this clone: This likely traces to a read error, being one base from a far larger clone. Written as DNA, the CDR3 is TGTGCCAGCAGCCGAAGAACAAGGGAAGGCTACGAGCAGTACTTC. Translating gives CASSRRTREGYEQYF. The V and J genes are TRBV4-2 and TRBJ2-7; no clear D. This CDR3 spans 15 amino acids. Between the trimmed V and J ends, which lost 4 bases and 3 bases, there was a span of 16 bases. Germline V gene sequence: CDR1 LGHNA, CDR2 YNFKEQ.

Comments on this clone: A read error may be the cause here, since a much bigger clone is one base away. The V and J genes are TRBV5-6 and TRBJ1-1; D may be TRBD1 (5 bases). This CDR3 is built from 14 residues. Trimming cost V 6 bases and J 11 bases, with 23 bases left between them. Germline V CDR1 and CDR2: SGHDT, YYEEEE. The DNA of the CDR3 is TGTGCCAGCACGGGGCGGACGCCCACAGGAGCGGCTTTCTTT. Its protein product is CASTGRTPTGAAFF.

V usage is TRBV7-9 and J usage is TRBJ2-3; TRBD1 matches at 8 bases. V was pared by 5 bases and J by 4 bases, with 5 bases of the junction left unmatched. There are 14 residues in the CDR3. Germline loops: CDR1 SEHNR, CDR2 FQNEAQ (reference sequence). The DNA for the CDR3 is TGTGCCAGCAGCATCCGACAGGGGTCAGATACGCAGTATTTT. Residues: CASSIRQGSDTQYF.

This chain connects TRBV11-3 to TRBJ2-7; D unresolved. V gave up 0 bases and J gave up 0 bases, with 9 bases separating them. The germline V gene has CDR1 SGHNT and CDR2 YENEEA. This CDR3 comprises 15 residues. The CDR3 spells CASSLDAQSSYEQYF. The CDR3 region has the DNA TGTGCCAGCAGCTTAGACGCCCAAAGCTCCTACGAGCAGTACTTC.

This clone has a handful of counts. A far larger clone is only one base removed, so a read error is likely. The chain is built from TRBV20-1 and TRBJ1-2; D is unclear. Germline V gene data show CDR1 as DFQATT and CDR2 as SNEGSKA (reference sequence). V lost 5 bases and J lost 7, with 2 bases in between. This CDR3 is built from 8 residues. As DNA, the CDR3 is TGCAGTGCTGGTGGCTACACCTTC. This sequence encodes CSAGGYTF.

A single count supports this clone. This sequence joins TRBV2 and TRBJ1-1; 8 nucleotides line up with TRBD1. The CDR3 runs to 14 residues. V lost 4 bases and J lost 0; bases outside the gene matches: 1. The germline CDR1 and CDR2 sequences are SNHLY and FYNNEI. CDR3: CASSAGGMNTEAFF. The CDR3 DNA reads as TGTGCCAGCAGTGCAGGGGGCATGAACACTGAAGCTTTCTTT.

The DNA of the CDR3 is TGTGCCAGCAGTCTATTTAACACTGAAGCTTTCTTT. Translation: CASSLFNTEAFF. The V and J genes are TRBV6-1 and TRBJ1-1; D gene unclear. Trimming left V 5 bases short and J 2 bases short, with 6 bases between. Germline V CDR1 and CDR2: MNHNS, SASEGT. CDR3 size: 12 residues.

The DNA of the CDR3 is TGCGCCAGCAGGGCTAGCGGGAGCTGGGGCACAGATACGCAGTATTTT. Protein product: CASRASGSWGTDTQYF. V gene TRBV5-1 combines with J gene TRBJ2-3; the match to TRBD2 covers 10 bases. The V gene's germline CDR1 is SGHRS and CDR2 YFSETQ. CDR3 length: 16 amino acids. V was pared by 5 bases and J by 1 base, with 7 bases of the junction left unmatched. The full variable domain, completed using reference TRBV5-1 and TRBJ2-3, is KAGVTQTPRYLIKTRGQQVTLSCSPISGHRSVSWYQQTPGQGLQFLFEYFSETQRNKGNFPGRFSGRQFSNSRSEMNVSTLELGDSALYLCASRASGSWGTDTQYFGPGTRLTVL.

On this clone: Since a much larger clone is just one base distant, this may be a read error. The V and J genes are TRBV25-1 and TRBJ2-7; D not certain. This CDR3 region has 15 residues. Germline CDR1 reads MGHDK; CDR2 reads SYGVNS. Trimming cost V 8 bases and J 4 bases, with 21 bases left between them. The CDR3 sequence is CASSTGRVGSYEQYF. Written as DNA, the CDR3 is TGTGCCAGCTCCACCGGACGGGTGGGGTCTTACGAGCAGTACTTC.

V and J are TRBV2 and TRBJ1-2; weak D call: TRBD1 (5 bases). This CDR3 comprises 16 residues. CDR1 SNHLY and CDR2 FYNNEI come from the germline V gene. The V end was cut by 5 bases, the J end by 4 bases, with 20 bases between. CDR3 in DNA: TGTGCCAGCAGTACCGGGACGGTCGGATTGGCCTATGGCTACACCTTC. This codes for CASSTGTVGLAYGYTF. Based on the CDR3 plus reference TRBV2 and TRBJ1-2, the full variable domain is EPEVTQTPSHQVTQMGQEVILRCVPISNHLYFYWYRQILGQKVEFLVSFYNNEISEKSEIFDDQFSVERPDGSNFTLKIRSTKLEDSAMYFCASSTGTVGLAYGYTFGSGTRLTVV.